The 30 T cell receptor beta chains reported below all come from one sample, sequenced in a study of CD8 T cells in ankylosing spondylitis. Using its own MiXCR run on the 5' RACE reads, TCRdb lists one record per CDR3 protein. Of hundreds of thousands of distinct CDR3 sequences listed, roughly a quarter were seen once; the top ten hold under 0.9%. Which antigens these TCRs recognize remains unknown. Study findings and constraints: It appeared that ankylosing spondylitis blood was characterized by a TCR beta motif of roughly 8 highly homologous variants.

The specimen sequenced was blood, either unsorted or a sorted T cell fraction (not recorded which). These TCRs come from a male donor with ankylosing spondylitis.

The rearrangement uses TRBV7-9 and TRBJ1-1; D uncertain. From germline, CDR1 is SEHNR and CDR2 FQNEAQ (reference sequence). The CDR3 is made up of 13 amino acids. The germline V and J ends were trimmed by 5 bases and 0 bases, with 7 bases remaining between them. The CDR3 nucleotides read TGTGCCAGCAGCGCCCGATTGAACACTGAAGCTTTCTTT. Encoded protein: CASSARLNTEAFF. The full variable domain, its missing parts supplied by reference TRBV7-9 and TRBJ1-1, is DTGVSQNPRHKITKRGQNVTFRCDPISEHNRLYWYRQTLGQGPEFLTYFQNEAQLEKSRLLSDRFSAERPKGSFSTLEIQRTEQGDSAMYLCASSARLNTEAFFGQGTRLTVV.

This clonotype was observed a few times. The V and J genes are TRBV5-1 and TRBJ2-5; 7 bases map to TRBD2. Unmatched junction bases numbered 8, after V lost 4 bases and J lost 5 bases. CDR1 is SGHRS and CDR2 is YFSETQ in the germline V gene. The CDR3 loop spans 14 amino acids. For the CDR3, the DNA is TGCGCCAGCAGCAACCGGGACTATATCGAGACCCAGTACTTC. Translated, it gives CASSNRDYIETQYF.

This clonotype has just a few counts. CDR3 nucleotide sequence: TGCGCCAGCAGCCGGGGACTAGCTCCGGTCCATGAGCAGTTCTTC. Protein sequence: CASSRGLAPVHEQFF. The chain links TRBV5-1 to TRBJ2-1; 9 bases map to TRBD2. Germline V CDR1 and CDR2: SGHRS, YFSETQ. V gave up 4 bases and J gave up 8 bases; unmatched junction bases: 10. This CDR3 is built from 15 residues.

This clonotype was seen a few times. This chain connects TRBV27 to TRBJ2-1; no clear D. Trimming cost V 5 bases and J 2 bases, with 13 bases left between them. Germline V gene sequence: CDR1 MNHEY, CDR2 SMNVEV (reference sequence). The CDR3 extends over 15 amino acids. The CDR3 loop is CASSLKTVPYNEQFF. The CDR3 DNA reads as TGTGCCAGCAGTCTGAAGACTGTTCCCTACAATGAGCAGTTCTTC.

The sample holds a few counts of this clonotype. The chain employs TRBV20-1 and TRBJ2-7, with D unclear. The V end was cut by 0 bases, the J end by 2 bases, with 14 bases between. The CDR3 loop spans 15 amino acids. Germline CDR1 and CDR2: DFQATT and SNEGSKA (reference sequence). The CDR3 is CSARDGLQLPYEQYF. The CDR3 DNA reads as TGCAGTGCTAGAGATGGTCTACAACTACCCTACGAGCAGTACTTC.

This clonotype was seen a handful of times. The J gene is TRBJ2-7, the V gene TRBV20-1; the match to TRBD2 covers 7 bases. Germline assignment: CDR1 DFQATT and CDR2 SNEGSKA (reference sequence). This CDR3 is 13 amino acids long. Germline trimming cut 7 bases from V and 6 bases from J; bases unmatched to any gene: 12. The CDR3 region is CSGLTSSWREQYF. The CDR3 DNA reads as TGCAGTGGGCTGACTAGCAGTTGGCGCGAGCAGTACTTC.

This clonotype was counted a few times. V and J are TRBV6-1 and TRBJ2-5; 10 bases line up with TRBD1. The CDR3 is 15 residues long. V dropped 4 bases and J dropped 5; count of bases not matched to a gene: 7. In germline, CDR1 is MNHNS, CDR2 SASEGT. DNA of the CDR3: TGTGCCAGCAGTGGTCCGGGACAGGGGTCGGAGACCCAGTACTTC. It specifies CASSGPGQGSETQYF.

This clonotype is a singleton in its sample. The chain combines TRBV7-2 with TRBJ1-3; D is unresolved. Between the trimmed V and J ends, which lost 0 bases and 3 bases, there was a span of 3 bases. CDR1 is SGHTA, CDR2 FQGNSA, per germline. The CDR3 consists of 13 residues. The CDR3 DNA reads TGTGCCAGCAGCTTAGCGGTTGGAAACACCATATATTTT. Translating it yields CASSLAVGNTIYF.

This rearrangement joins TRBV6-5 to TRBJ1-2; 10 nucleotides match TRBD1. The CDR3 contains 15 residues. The V gene's germline CDR1 is MNHEY and CDR2 SVGAGI. J lost 2 bases, V lost 2 bases, and 2 bases had no gene match. In DNA, the CDR3 is TGTGCCAGCAGTTACGACAGGGGGCTCAACTATGGCTACACCTTC. The encoded protein is CASSYDRGLNYGYTF.

This clonotype was detected only a few times. This rearrangement joins TRBV2 to TRBJ2-1, with 8 bases matching TRBD2. Germline CDR1 reads SNHLY; CDR2 reads FYNNEI. Germline trimming cut 7 bases from V and 8 bases from J; bases unmatched to any gene: 10. This CDR3 contains 14 residues. The CDR3, as DNA: TGTGCCAGCAAGGTCGGGAGGGCCGACTATGAGCAGTTCTTC. Its translation: CASKVGRADYEQFF.

In its sample, this clonotype was seen a few times. This chain joins TRBV7-9 and TRBJ1-5; D call uncertain. Trimming cost V 1 base and J 5 bases, with 6 bases left between them. In germline, CDR1 is SEHNR, CDR2 FQNEAQ (reference sequence). The CDR3 length is 13 residues. The CDR3 here is CASSLEAHQPQHF. The DNA for the CDR3 is TGTGCCAGCAGCTTAGAGGCCCATCAGCCCCAGCATTTT.

This clonotype came up a few times. CDR3 nucleotides: TGTGCCAGCTCACCGACTAGCCGCTACAATGAGCAGTTCTTC. This sequence encodes CASSPTSRYNEQFF. The chain carries TRBV18 and TRBJ2-1; 7 bases match TRBD2. Germline CDR1 and CDR2: KGHSH and LQKENI. V gave up 3 bases and J gave up 3 bases; unmatched junction bases: 2. This CDR3 has 14 residues.

The genes are TRBV20-1 and TRBJ2-3, with 7 positions matching TRBD2. V was clipped by 3 bases and J by 5 bases; unmatched bases: 11. The CDR3 extends over 15 amino acids. The germline V gene encodes CDR1 DFQATT and CDR2 SNEGSKA (reference sequence). CDR3: CSASGSGIGRDTQYF. The CDR3 coding sequence is TGCAGTGCTAGTGGGAGCGGGATAGGAAGAGATACGCAGTATTTT.

The chain combines TRBV5-5 with TRBJ2-7; D not certain. This CDR3 contains 14 residues. V lost 0 bases and J lost 5, with 12 bases in between. Germline V gives CDR1 SGHKS, CDR2 YYEKEE (reference sequence). In DNA form, the CDR3 reads TGTGCCAGCAGCTTGGTTGGCCAGAGCAACGAGCAGTACGTC. Its protein is CASSLVGQSNEQYV.

This clonotype came up once. The chain is built from TRBV7-9 and TRBJ1-1, with no clear D. CDR3 length: 13 amino acids. CDR1 SEHNR and CDR2 FQNEAQ come from the germline V gene (reference sequence). The germline V and J ends were trimmed by 1 base and 5 bases, with 8 bases remaining between them. CDR3: CASSLEAETEAFF. The DNA of the CDR3 is TGTGCCAGCAGCTTAGAGGCAGAGACTGAAGCTTTCTTT.

The chain is built from TRBV12-3 or TRBV12-4 and TRBJ1-2; tentative D call: TRBD1 (6 bases). This CDR3 is built from 14 residues. The germline V and J ends were trimmed by 3 bases and 4 bases, with 12 bases remaining between them. CDR3 amino acids: CASSFWGASYGYTF. DNA for the CDR3: TGTGCCAGCAGTTTTTGGGGGGCAAGCTATGGCTACACCTTC.

This clonotype was observed a few times. The chain carries TRBV7-7 and TRBJ2-5; the match to TRBD2 covers 12 bases. Germline CDR1 reads SSHAT; CDR2 reads FNYEAQ (reference sequence). V lost 4 bases, J lost 1 base, and 4 bases stayed unmatched. This CDR3 region has 16 residues. CDR3 sequence reads: CASSYGLAGFQETQYF. CDR3 in DNA: TGTGCCAGCAGCTACGGACTAGCGGGATTCCAAGAGACCCAGTACTTC. Using reference TRBV7-7 and TRBJ2-5 for the parts outside the CDR3, the full variable domain is GAGVSQSPRYKVTKRGQDVTLRCDPISSHATLYWYQQALGQGPEFLTYFNYEAQPDKSGLPSDRFSAERPEGSISTLTIQRTEQRDSAMYRCASSYGLAGFQETQYFGPGTRLLVL.

The table lists this clonotype with a few counts. The chain joins TRBV27 to TRBJ1-1, with unresolved D. Trimming removed 3 bases from V and 3 bases from J, with 20 bases in between. Germline-derived CDR1 and CDR2 are MNHEY and SMNVEV (reference sequence). This CDR3 is built from 17 residues. The CDR3 sequence is CASSFFRQTGAYTEAFF. The CDR3 DNA reads as TGTGCCAGCAGTTTTTTTCGGCAAACGGGAGCGTACACTGAAGCTTTCTTT.

This clonotype turned up a few times. The chain links TRBV20-1 to TRBJ2-5; 8 positions agree with TRBD2. CDR1 DFQATT and CDR2 SNEGSKA come from the germline V gene (reference sequence). Trimming removed 3 bases from V and 5 bases from J; junction bases left unmatched: 5. The CDR3 consists of 13 residues. In nucleotides, the CDR3 is TGCAGTGCTAGGGTAGCGGGAAGGGAGACCCAGTACTTC. The encoded protein is CSARVAGRETQYF.

The V gene is TRBV20-1, the J gene TRBJ1-3, with D perhaps matching TRBD1 (5 bases). CDR1 is DFQATT, CDR2 SNEGSKA, per germline (reference sequence). The CDR3 runs 14 residues. Trimming cost V 6 bases and J 1 base, with 13 bases left between them. The CDR3 coding sequence is TGCAGTGCAGACCAGGGAGTTTCTGGAAACACCATATATTTT. This translates into CSADQGVSGNTIYF.

The chain employs TRBV5-1 and TRBJ2-3; D may match TRBD1 or TRBD2 (6 bases each). Germline CDR1 is SGHRS and CDR2 is YFSETQ. Trimming shortened V by 0 bases and J by 2 bases, and 13 bases separated the two germline ends. The CDR3 spans 16 residues. CDR3 amino acids: CASSLGPSGATDTQYF. CDR3 bases: TGCGCCAGCAGCTTGGGCCCCTCGGGGGCCACAGATACGCAGTATTTT.

CDR3 DNA sequence: TGTGCCAGCAGCGGGATCGGGGAAGCTTTCTTT. Translation gives CASSGIGEAFF. This chain uses TRBV3-1 with TRBJ1-1; no clear D gene. Germline values: CDR1 LGHDT, CDR2 YNNKEL (reference sequence). CDR3 length: 11 amino acids. V was trimmed by 5 bases and J by 8 bases, leaving 9 bases between them.

The V gene is TRBV11-2, the J gene TRBJ2-6; 10 bases align to TRBD1. The CDR3 has 16 amino acids. CDR1 is SGHAT, CDR2 FQNNGV, per germline. With 5 bases clipped from V and 2 bases from J, the junction kept 3 bases outside the gene matches. This CDR3 reads CASSLGTGAGANVLTF. In DNA, the CDR3 is TGTGCCAGCAGCCTCGGGACAGGGGCTGGGGCCAACGTCCTGACTTTC. The variable domain in full, completed from reference TRBV11-2 and TRBJ2-6, reads EAGVAQSPRYKIIEKRQSVAFWCNPISGHATLYWYQQILGQGPKLLIQFQNNGVVDDSQLPKDRFSAERLKGVDSTLKIQPAKLEDSAVYLCASSLGTGAGANVLTFGAGSRLTVL.

The table lists this clonotype with a count of one. This rearrangement joins TRBV20-1 to TRBJ2-5, with TRBD2 as a possible D gene (6 bases). The CDR3 totals 14 residues. Germline V lookup: CDR1 DFQATT, CDR2 SNEGSKA (reference sequence). The ends were cut back, 6 bases at V and 2 bases at J, with 16 bases in the middle. In DNA form, the CDR3 reads TGCAGTGCAAGGGAGGTACTGACTCAAGAGACCCAGTACTTC. Residues: CSAREVLTQETQYF.

This clonotype showed up many times. The genes are TRBV20-1 and TRBJ2-2; D perhaps matches TRBD2 (6 bases). The CDR3 is 14 residues long. V lost 3 bases and J 1 base, leaving 9 bases between the germline ends. Per the germline V gene, CDR1 is DFQATT and CDR2 is SNEGSKA (reference sequence). The DNA of the CDR3 is TGCAGTGCTAGGACTAGTCTGAACACCGGGGAGCTGTTTTTT. Encoded protein: CSARTSLNTGELFF.

This clonotype has a count of ten or more. The V gene is TRBV11-2, the J gene TRBJ2-7; D remains ambiguous. V dropped 5 bases and J dropped 3 bases, with 11 bases sitting between them. This CDR3 has 13 amino acids. Germline CDR1 and CDR2: SGHAT and FQNNGV. The CDR3 nucleotides read TGTGCCAGCAGCCCCGCGGACCTCTACGAGCAGTACTTC. Amino acids: CASSPADLYEQYF.

The chain joins TRBV12-3 or TRBV12-4 to TRBJ2-1, with 7 bases aligning to TRBD2. The CDR3 extends over 16 amino acids. Trimming cost V 7 bases and J 4 bases; bases outside gene matches: 13. Here the CDR3 DNA reads TGTGCCAGCACCTCCTCTGATAGCGGGTTTTACAATGAGCAGTTCTTC. Protein product: CASTSSDSGFYNEQFF.

The chain combines TRBV30 with TRBJ1-1; 8 bases match TRBD1. Germline V gene lookup returns CDR1 GTSNPN and CDR2 SVGIG (reference sequence). V shed 8 bases and J 5 bases; nucleotides not matched to a gene: 4. This CDR3 contains 11 residues. The CDR3 DNA reads as TGTGCCGGACAGGGCCGGACTGAAGCTTTCTTT. This codes for CAGQGRTEAFF.

This clonotype occurred a few times. The rearrangement links TRBV2 to TRBJ1-2, with a weak D call TRBD1 (6 bases). The ends were cut back, 5 bases at V and 10 bases at J, with 17 bases in the middle. The germline CDR1 and CDR2 sequences are SNHLY and FYNNEI. The CDR3 runs 13 residues. This CDR3 reads CASSQGGDVDYTF. The CDR3 DNA sequence: TGTGCCAGCAGTCAAGGGGGGGACGTGGACTACACCTTC.

The chain links TRBV3-1 to TRBJ2-7; 15 nucleotides agree with TRBD2. Germline CDR1 and CDR2: LGHDT and YNNKEL (reference sequence). The trim removed 6 bases at V and 6 bases at J, leaving 6 bases unmatched. This CDR3 comprises 15 residues. The CDR3 coding sequence is TGTGCCAGCAGACGGACTAGCGGGAGGGCCTCCGAGCAGTACTTC. Protein: CASRRTSGRASEQYF.